The text below deals with one T cell receptor beta chain. The antigen it recognizes is unknown. It has no much larger one-base neighbor in the sample; base qualities were not kept. The entry originates in a study of blood T cell repertoires in COVID-19 (dated by TCRdb to about 2020). The study in broad terms: The collaborator samples originated in the United States, Italy and Spain and spanned the acute and convalescent phases of COVID-19. Deeply sampled blood TCRbeta repertoires from subjects exposed to, actively infected with, or recovered from COVID-19 were included in the dataset. Samples were obtained from the ongoing ImmuneRACE study (first 160 participants) and from 1,000 to 1,500 subjects provided by 6 global collaborators. The material from the prospective study consisted of cDNA or gDNA derived from T cells, B-cell-depleted T cells, or PBMCs. Sample metadata almost always included a de-identified subject ID, COVID-19 status, age in years and sex. Where available, HLA class I and class II types were taken from metadata supplied by the sample provider and were not determined by assay-based typing. A freely available public database, intended as a resource for researchers studying the immune response to SARS-CoV-2, is where the repertoires were released. Here is what the overall study found, with its caveats: Clinical and demographic metadata were provided uncurated, with the amount varying by source and participant.

The junction carries 14 bases between V and J, which are trimmed by 4 bases and 2 bases respectively. The germline V gene encodes CDR1 KGHSH and CDR2 LQKENI. Including the terminal cysteine and phenylalanine, the CDR3 comprises 16 residues. Of all the DNA, just the CDR3 is kept, 48 bases in frame from base 1. TCRbeta CDR3 regions were amplified from genomic DNA by means of the immunoSEQ Assay, a bias-controlled multiplex PCR. The study's processing was this. Nucleated cell counts per sample were estimated from amplification of reference gene primers within the assay. Sequence reads were collapsed and filtered to measure the absolute abundance of every unique TCRbeta CDR3 rearrangement. For each sample, productive Simpson clonality was calculated by taking the square root of Simpson's diversity index across productive rearrangements. TCRdb took this table from immuneACCESS and kept in-frame rearrangements with V and J called. Such tables lack part of the clones; where checked against another copy, unresolved V genes explain under half of the gap, and the rest is unexplained. The V and J calls and clone size are taken from that table; D and trimming were inferred from the DNA. The sample has approximately 250,000 clones on record, around 90% of them singletons. Roughly 4.3% of the sample comes from the top ten.

Enrolling through a virtual design, the prospective study's participants ranged in age from about 18 to 89 years and lived across around 25 United States geographic areas. In the prospective study, participants were assigned to cohorts based on the clinical history participants reported in a screening survey and a study questionnaire. Mobile phlebotomists in the prospective study collected whole blood, serum and a nasopharyngeal or oropharyngeal swab from every participant. Participants in the prospective study had the option to provide additional blood draws and questionnaires over a 2-month period. Blood samples from the prospective study were shipped frozen or at room temperature prior to DNA extraction.

The sequenced sample consisted of PBMCs or T cells enriched from blood (not recorded which). The TCR was taken from a young woman with acute COVID-19. Here the chain combines TRBV18 and TRBJ2-2, with TRBD1 perhaps the D gene, on 6 matching bases. The CDR3 loop reads CASSLRQAINTGELFF. The sequenced DNA: TGTGCCAGCTCACTGCGACAGGCAATTAACACCGGGGAGCTGTTTTTT. The variable domain in full, with residues beyond the CDR3 obtained from the reference TRBV18 and TRBJ2-2 genes, is NAGVMQNPRHLVRRRGQEARLRCSPMKGHSHVYWYRQLPEEGLKFMVYLQKENIIDESGMPKERFSAEFPKEGPSILRIQQVVRGDSAAYFCASSLRQAINTGELFFGEGSRLTVL.